A single T cell receptor (beta chain) is shown here with its context. Its antigen is unknown. The data derive from a study of OX40 agonist ivuxolimab in advanced cancers. Across the whole study: Hepatocellular carcinoma, melanoma, renal cell or head and neck cancer occurred in dose-escalation patients. Those enrolled were about 82% male, with a mean age of about 66 years and ages from 23 to 79. Enrollees could have had prior anti-PD-1, anti-PD-L1 or anti-CTLA-4 therapy, which about 40% had received. Regarding the study as a whole: In the 0.1 to 3.0 mg/kg range, CD4+ and CD8+ blood T cells had expanded clonally by week 6.

Using immunoSEQ multiplex PCR, the repertoire was profiled, and TCRdb retains in-frame clones only, with some absent. This sample carries some 83,000 clones, over 90% of them seen once, and the ten largest clones take 6.2%. The clonotype was recovered from an adult with an advanced solid tumor such as melanoma, head and neck, liver or kidney cancer. This specimen was CD4+ or CD8+ T cells sorted from blood, taken in a trial of the OX40 agonist ivuxolimab.

CDR3 DNA: TGCGCCAGCAGTCTAGACACAGGGGTACGGGAGCAGTACTTC. It specifies CASSLDTGVREQYF. V is TRBV10-2 and J is TRBJ2-7; 7 nucleotides agree with TRBD1. Losses at the gene ends were 5 bases for V and 7 bases for J; bases not matched to a gene: 11. Germline CDR1 is WSHSY and CDR2 is SAAADI. The CDR3 totals 14 residues.